The rows below give T cell receptor beta chains drawn from one sample of a study of T cells in Graves' hyperthyroidism and ophthalmopathy. MiXCR, run by TCRdb on the multiplex PCR reads, gives a single entry per CDR3 protein. Of hundreds of thousands of distinct CDR3 sequences detected, 14% appear once; the ten largest clones hold roughly 10%. Sequences were obtained from blood. These TCRs come from a woman aged 18-30 years with Graves' hyperthyroidism. The CDR3 runs from the conserved cysteine through the conserved F or W. D genes are given only for firm matches. Clone size, where shown, is once, few, many, or a class for clones that have expanded.

clone size: NA; J gene: TRBJ1-1; V gene: TRBV29-1; D gene: NA; CDR3 DNA: TGCAGCGGTCAAGATGGCCGCGGAGCTTTCTTT; CDR3 protein: CSGQDGRGAFF
clone size: many; J gene: TRBJ1-1; V gene: TRBV28; D gene: NA; CDR3 DNA: TGTGCCAGCACGGCAGAAATGAACACTGAAGCTTTCTTT; CDR3 protein: CASTAEMNTEAFF
clone size: many; J gene: TRBJ1-4; V gene: TRBV11-2; D gene: NA; CDR3 DNA: TGTGCCAGCAGCTACGGACCCCAAAAACTGTTTTTT; CDR3 protein: CASSYGPQKLFF
clone size: NA; J gene: TRBJ1-5; V gene: TRBV5-1; D gene: NA; CDR3 DNA: TGCGCCAGCAGCTTGGTCCCAGGGCCGAACCAGCCCCAGCATTTT; CDR3 protein: CASSLVPGPNQPQHF
clone size: few; J gene: TRBJ1-5; V gene: TRBV30; D gene: NA; CDR3 DNA: TGTGCCTGGAGTGCAACGCAGAATCAGCCCCAGCATTTT; CDR3 protein: CAWSATQNQPQHF
clone size: many; J gene: TRBJ1-2; V gene: TRBV12-3/TRBV12-4; D gene: NA; CDR3 DNA: TGTGCCAGCAGTTTCGAGGCAGGGCAGGATGGCTACACCTTC; CDR3 protein: CASSFEAGQDGYTF
clone size: many; J gene: TRBJ2-3; V gene: TRBV27; D gene: NA; CDR3 DNA: TGTGCCAGCAGTTCCACTAGGTTGGATACGCAGTATTTT; CDR3 protein: CASSSTRLDTQYF
clone size: NA; J gene: TRBJ1-6; V gene: TRBV20-1; D gene: TRBD1; CDR3 DNA: TGCAGTGCTAGAGATCGAAAGCAACGACAGGGTGGACCAGGACGAGCACCCCTCCACTTT; CDR3 protein: CSARDRKQRQGGPGRAPLHF
clone size: many; J gene: TRBJ1-2; V gene: TRBV6-6; D gene: NA; CDR3 DNA: TGTGCCAGCAGTTACAGGCAGGATGGTATCTATGGCTACACCTTC; CDR3 protein: CASSYRQDGIYGYTF
clone size: many; J gene: TRBJ2-1; V gene: TRBV11-2; D gene: TRBD2; CDR3 DNA: TGTGCCAGCAGCCCAGAAAAGGCTAGCGGAGTGGAGGATGAGCAGTTCTTC; CDR3 protein: CASSPEKASGVEDEQFF
clone size: NA; J gene: TRBJ2-4; V gene: TRBV28; D gene: NA; CDR3 DNA: TGTGCCAGCAGTTTATGGAAGCGGTTAGCCAAAAACATTCAGTACTTC; CDR3 protein: CASSLWKRLAKNIQYF
clone size: NA; J gene: TRBJ1-4; V gene: TRBV19; D gene: TRBD1; CDR3 DNA: TGTGCCAGTAGCGACAGGGGCGGACCAACTAATGAAAAACTGTTTTTT; CDR3 protein: CASSDRGGPTNEKLFF
clone size: NA; J gene: TRBJ1-1; V gene: TRBV7-9; D gene: NA; CDR3 DNA: TGTGCCGGCAGCCCAGGGACATTTGAAGCTTTCTTT; CDR3 protein: CAGSPGTFEAFF
clone size: many; J gene: TRBJ2-1; V gene: TRBV11-2; D gene: NA; CDR3 DNA: TGTGCCAGCAGCTTAGGCCTAGCAACCTACAATGAGCAGTTCTTC; CDR3 protein: CASSLGLATYNEQFF
clone size: few; J gene: TRBJ1-2; V gene: TRBV13; D gene: NA; CDR3 DNA: TGTGCCAGCAGCCACGGGGGCCAGCCCAACTATGGCTACACCTTC; CDR3 protein: CASSHGGQPNYGYTF
clone size: many; J gene: TRBJ1-1; V gene: TRBV28; D gene: NA; CDR3 DNA: TGTGCCAGCAGTTTACCCCCTAGAGCTTTCTTT; CDR3 protein: CASSLPPRAFF
clone size: few; J gene: TRBJ2-4; V gene: TRBV30; D gene: NA; CDR3 DNA: TGTGCCTGGAGTGTACGCCCGGGGGCGATGACTAGTAGCAACATTCAGTACTTC; CDR3 protein: CAWSVRPGAMTSSNIQYF
clone size: NA; J gene: TRBJ2-7; V gene: TRBV10-3; D gene: NA; CDR3 DNA: TGTGCCATCAGTGAGTCAGTACTAGTGGGTGGGGGTTCCTACGAGCAGTACTTC; CDR3 protein: CAISESVLVGGGSYEQYF
clone size: many; J gene: TRBJ2-1; V gene: TRBV18; D gene: NA; CDR3 DNA: TGTGCCAGCTCACCATCGGCGGCCCCTTACAATGAGCAGTTCTTC; CDR3 protein: CASSPSAAPYNEQFF
clone size: NA; J gene: TRBJ1-5; V gene: TRBV6-1; D gene: NA; CDR3 DNA: TGTGCCAGCAGCCTCCAACGGAGGGGCGCAGAACAGCCCCAGCATTTT; CDR3 protein: CASSLQRRGAEQPQHF
clone size: many; J gene: TRBJ2-2; V gene: TRBV10-2; D gene: TRBD2; CDR3 DNA: TGCGCCAGCAAGGGACTAGGTACCGGGGAGCTGTTTTTT; CDR3 protein: CASKGLGTGELFF
clone size: many; J gene: TRBJ2-2; V gene: TRBV24-1; D gene: TRBD1; CDR3 DNA: TGTGCCACCAGTGATTTGCAGGGGGCGGACACCGGGGAGCTGTTTTTT; CDR3 protein: CATSDLQGADTGELFF
clone size: many; J gene: TRBJ2-5; V gene: TRBV12-3/TRBV12-4; D gene: NA; CDR3 DNA: TGTGCCAGCAGTTTAGGGACCTTCCAAGAGACCCAGTACTTC; CDR3 protein: CASSLGTFQETQYF
clone size: many; J gene: TRBJ1-1; V gene: TRBV10-3; D gene: NA; CDR3 DNA: TGTGCCATCAGTGCTGGGGGGCCGGGGACTGAAGCTTTCTTT; CDR3 protein: CAISAGGPGTEAFF
clone size: many; J gene: TRBJ1-6; V gene: TRBV11-2; D gene: NA; CDR3 DNA: TGTGCCAGCAGCTTTAACTATAATTCACCCCTCCACTTT; CDR3 protein: CASSFNYNSPLHF
clone size: many; J gene: TRBJ1-5; V gene: TRBV10-3; D gene: NA; CDR3 DNA: TGTGCCATCAGTGAGTCGGGTCAGCCCCAGCATTTT; CDR3 protein: CAISESGQPQHF
clone size: many; J gene: TRBJ1-6; V gene: TRBV6-1; D gene: NA; CDR3 DNA: TGTGCCAGCAGGTCATGGTGGGATTCACCCCTCCACTTT; CDR3 protein: CASRSWWDSPLHF
clone size: NA; J gene: TRBJ2-2; V gene: TRBV11-3; D gene: NA; CDR3 DNA: TGTGCCAGCAGCTTAGGGGACCTAGGGTCCACCGGGGAGCTGTTTTTT; CDR3 protein: CASSLGDLGSTGELFF
clone size: many; J gene: TRBJ2-5; V gene: TRBV18; D gene: TRBD2; CDR3 DNA: TGTGCCAGCTCACTGGGACTAGCTACGGGAGAGACCCAGTACTTC; CDR3 protein: CASSLGLATGETQYF
clone size: many; J gene: TRBJ2-5; V gene: TRBV6-2/TRBV6-3; D gene: TRBD2; CDR3 DNA: TGTGCCAGCACCCACCGGGGGGTAGCGGGAGACCCAGAAGAGACCCAGTACTTC; CDR3 protein: CASTHRGVAGDPEETQYF
clone size: many; J gene: TRBJ1-1; V gene: TRBV7-3; D gene: TRBD1; CDR3 DNA: TGTGCCAGCAGCTCTTCTGGGACAGTCAACACTGAAGCTTTCTTT; CDR3 protein: CASSSSGTVNTEAFF
clone size: many; J gene: TRBJ2-3; V gene: TRBV13; D gene: TRBD2; CDR3 DNA: TGTGCCAGCAGCCCCTCGGAAGCGGGAGTGACAGATACGCAGTATTTT; CDR3 protein: CASSPSEAGVTDTQYF
clone size: many; J gene: TRBJ2-1; V gene: TRBV27; D gene: TRBD2; CDR3 DNA: TGTGCCAGTGTAAGCGGGAGGGCCTACAATGAGCAGTTCTTC; CDR3 protein: CASVSGRAYNEQFF
clone size: once; J gene: TRBJ1-6; V gene: TRBV6-2/TRBV6-3; D gene: TRBD1; CDR3 DNA: TGTGCCAGCAGTTATTTCCTCAGGGGGCCCAATTCACCCCTCCACTTT; CDR3 protein: CASSYFLRGPNSPLHF
clone size: many; J gene: TRBJ1-1; V gene: TRBV6-5; D gene: NA; CDR3 DNA: TGTGCCAGCAGTTATGGTCGGATGAACACTGAAGCTTTCTTT; CDR3 protein: CASSYGRMNTEAFF
clone size: many; J gene: TRBJ1-2; V gene: TRBV6-1; D gene: TRBD1; CDR3 DNA: TGTGCCAGCAGTCCTGAGAGGACAGGCCGTTATGGCTACACCTTC; CDR3 protein: CASSPERTGRYGYTF
clone size: many; J gene: TRBJ2-2; V gene: TRBV7-9; D gene: NA; CDR3 DNA: TGTGCCAGCAGCTTAAGGGCTTCAGACAACACCGGGGAGCTGTTTTTT; CDR3 protein: CASSLRASDNTGELFF
clone size: NA; J gene: TRBJ2-3; V gene: TRBV7-3; D gene: NA; CDR3 DNA: TGTGCCAGCAGCTTAGAACCGAACACAGATACGCAGTATTTT; CDR3 protein: CASSLEPNTDTQYF
clone size: many; J gene: TRBJ1-1; V gene: TRBV20-1; D gene: TRBD1; CDR3 DNA: TGCAGTGCTTCCCGGGACAGGGACACTGAAGCTTTCTTT; CDR3 protein: CSASRDRDTEAFF
clone size: many; J gene: TRBJ2-4; V gene: TRBV30; D gene: NA; CDR3 DNA: TGTGCCTGGAGTGTACTGATAGGAGCCAAAAACATTCAGTACTTC; CDR3 protein: CAWSVLIGAKNIQYF
clone size: NA; J gene: TRBJ2-7; V gene: TRBV14; D gene: NA; CDR3 DNA: TGTGCCAACAGCCCCGTTCGAAACAAGGAGTACTTC; CDR3 protein: CANSPVRNKEYF
clone size: few; J gene: TRBJ1-6; V gene: TRBV6-1; D gene: TRBD1; CDR3 DNA: TGTGCCAGCAGTACCCTCGGGGACAGACCTTCACCCCTCCACTTT; CDR3 protein: CASSTLGDRPSPLHF
clone size: few; J gene: TRBJ2-1; V gene: TRBV12-3/TRBV12-4; D gene: NA; CDR3 DNA: TGTGCCAGCGATTCCCCCTACAATGAGCAGTTCTTC; CDR3 protein: CASDSPYNEQFF
clone size: NA; J gene: TRBJ1-4; V gene: TRBV5-1; D gene: NA; CDR3 DNA: TGCGCCAGCAGCTTGGAAGGGGGAAGAGGGGCAACTAACGAAAAACTGTTTTTT; CDR3 protein: CASSLEGGRGATNEKLFF
clone size: many; J gene: TRBJ2-1; V gene: TRBV11-2; D gene: TRBD1; CDR3 DNA: TGTGCCAGCAGCACCGACAGGGAGAATCCGGTGTTCTTC; CDR3 protein: CASSTDRENPVFF